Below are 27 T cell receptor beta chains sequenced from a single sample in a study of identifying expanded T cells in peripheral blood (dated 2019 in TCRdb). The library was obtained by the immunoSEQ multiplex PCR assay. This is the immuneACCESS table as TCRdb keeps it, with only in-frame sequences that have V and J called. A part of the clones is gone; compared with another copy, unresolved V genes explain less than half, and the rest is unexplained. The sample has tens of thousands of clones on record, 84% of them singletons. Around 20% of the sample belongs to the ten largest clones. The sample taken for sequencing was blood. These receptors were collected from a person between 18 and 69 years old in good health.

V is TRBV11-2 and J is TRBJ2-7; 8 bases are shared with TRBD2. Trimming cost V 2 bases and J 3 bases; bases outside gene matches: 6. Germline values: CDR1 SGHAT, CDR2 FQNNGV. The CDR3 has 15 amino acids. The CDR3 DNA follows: TGTGCCAGCAGCTTATATAGCGGGACACTCTACGAGCAGTACTTC. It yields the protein CASSLYSGTLYEQYF. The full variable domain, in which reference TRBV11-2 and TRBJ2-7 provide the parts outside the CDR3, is EAGVAQSPRYKIIEKRQSVAFWCNPISGHATLYWYQQILGQGPKLLIQFQNNGVVDDSQLPKDRFSAERLKGVDSTLKIQPAKLEDSAVYLCASSLYSGTLYEQYFGPGTRLTVT.

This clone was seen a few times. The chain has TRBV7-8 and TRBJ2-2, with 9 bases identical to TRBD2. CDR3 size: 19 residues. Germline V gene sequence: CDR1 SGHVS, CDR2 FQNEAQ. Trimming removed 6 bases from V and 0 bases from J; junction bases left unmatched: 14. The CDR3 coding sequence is TGTGCCAGCAGATACCGGCGGGGCGGGAGGGCCGCGAACACCGGGGAGCTGTTTTTT. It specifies CASRYRRGGRAANTGELFF.

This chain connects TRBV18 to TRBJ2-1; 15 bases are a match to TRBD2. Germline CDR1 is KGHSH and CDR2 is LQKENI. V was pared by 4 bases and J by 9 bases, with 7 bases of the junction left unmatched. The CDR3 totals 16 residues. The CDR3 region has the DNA TGTGCCAGCTCACTAACGGGACTAGCGGGAGGATTTGAGCAGTTCTTC. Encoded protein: CASSLTGLAGGFEQFF.

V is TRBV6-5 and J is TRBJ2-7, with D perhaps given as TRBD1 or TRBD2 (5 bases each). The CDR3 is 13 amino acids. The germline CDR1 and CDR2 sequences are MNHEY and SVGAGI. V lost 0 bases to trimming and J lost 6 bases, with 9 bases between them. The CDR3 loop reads CASSYSMGREQYF. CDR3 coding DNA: TGTGCCAGCAGTTACTCGATGGGACGCGAGCAGTACTTC.

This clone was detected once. In nucleotides, the CDR3 is TGTGCCAGTAGTATAGGCGCCGGTACGAACACCGGGGAGCTGTTTTTT. This gives the protein CASSIGAGTNTGELFF. This chain joins TRBV19 and TRBJ2-2; the D is unclear. The CDR3 extends over 16 amino acids. V was pared by 1 base and J by 0 bases, with 9 bases between. Germline-derived CDR1 and CDR2 are LNHDA and SQIVND (reference sequence).

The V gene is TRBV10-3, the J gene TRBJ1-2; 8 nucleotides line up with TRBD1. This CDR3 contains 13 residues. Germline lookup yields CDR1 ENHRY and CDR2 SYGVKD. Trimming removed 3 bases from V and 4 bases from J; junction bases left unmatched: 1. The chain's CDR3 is CAISEGQGYGYTF. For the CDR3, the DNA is TGTGCCATCAGTGAAGGACAGGGCTATGGCTACACCTTC.

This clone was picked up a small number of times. In nucleotides, the CDR3 is TGTGCCAGCAGCGCCCCCGGGACCCACTACAATGAGCAGTTCTTC. Its protein is CASSAPGTHYNEQFF. The V call is TRBV5-6, the J call TRBJ2-1; the D gene could be TRBD1 or TRBD2 (5 bases each). Germline loops: CDR1 SGHDT, CDR2 YYEEEE. V was cut by 4 bases and J by 3 bases, with 14 bases left in between. The CDR3 runs 15 residues.

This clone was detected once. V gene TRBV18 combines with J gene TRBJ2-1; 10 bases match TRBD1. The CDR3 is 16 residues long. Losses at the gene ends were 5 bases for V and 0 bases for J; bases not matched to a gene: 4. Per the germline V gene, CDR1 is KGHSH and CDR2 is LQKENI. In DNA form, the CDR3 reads TGTGCCAGCTCAGGGGACAGGGGTTTCTCCTACAATGAGCAGTTCTTC. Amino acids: CASSGDRGFSYNEQFF.

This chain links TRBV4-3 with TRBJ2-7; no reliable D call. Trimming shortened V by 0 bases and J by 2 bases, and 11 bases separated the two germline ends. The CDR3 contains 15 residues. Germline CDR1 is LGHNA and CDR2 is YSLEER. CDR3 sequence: CASSQDLAQTYEQYF. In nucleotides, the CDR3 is TGCGCCAGCAGCCAAGATCTTGCACAAACCTACGAGCAGTACTTC.

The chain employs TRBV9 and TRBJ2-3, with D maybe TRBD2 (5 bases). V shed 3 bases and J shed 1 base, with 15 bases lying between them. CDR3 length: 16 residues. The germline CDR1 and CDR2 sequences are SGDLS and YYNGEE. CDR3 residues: CASSEGLGVGTDTQYF. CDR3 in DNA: TGTGCCAGCAGCGAGGGCTTGGGAGTCGGCACAGATACGCAGTATTTT.

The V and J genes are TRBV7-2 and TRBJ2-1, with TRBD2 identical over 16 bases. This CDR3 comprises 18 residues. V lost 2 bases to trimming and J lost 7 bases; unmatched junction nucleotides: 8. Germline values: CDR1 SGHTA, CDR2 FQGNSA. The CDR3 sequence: CASSLQGLAGGAGNEQFF. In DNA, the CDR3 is TGTGCCAGCAGCTTACAGGGACTAGCGGGAGGGGCCGGGAATGAGCAGTTCTTC.

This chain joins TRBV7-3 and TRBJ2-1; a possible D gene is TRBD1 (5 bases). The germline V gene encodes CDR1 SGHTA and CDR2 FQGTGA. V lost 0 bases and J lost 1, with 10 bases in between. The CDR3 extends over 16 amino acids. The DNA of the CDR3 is TGTGCCAGCAGCTTAACGGCAGGGCTATCCTACAATGAGCAGTTCTTC. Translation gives CASSLTAGLSYNEQFF.

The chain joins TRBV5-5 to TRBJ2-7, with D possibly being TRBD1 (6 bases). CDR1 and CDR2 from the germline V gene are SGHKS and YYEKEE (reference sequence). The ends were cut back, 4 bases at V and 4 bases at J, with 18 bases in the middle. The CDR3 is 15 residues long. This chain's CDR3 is CASSVVPGQVYEQYF. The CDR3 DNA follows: TGTGCCAGCAGCGTCGTCCCGGGACAAGTTTACGAGCAGTACTTC.

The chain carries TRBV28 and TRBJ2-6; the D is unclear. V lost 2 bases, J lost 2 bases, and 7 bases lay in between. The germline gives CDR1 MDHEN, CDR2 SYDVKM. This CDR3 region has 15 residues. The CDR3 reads CASSLGVAGANVLTF. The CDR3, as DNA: TGTGCCAGCAGTTTAGGGGTGGCTGGGGCCAACGTCCTGACTTTC. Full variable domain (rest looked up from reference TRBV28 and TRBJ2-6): DVKVTQSSRYLVKRTGEKVFLECVQDMDHENMFWYRQDPGLGLRLIYFSYDVKMKEKGDIPEGYSVSREKKERFSLILESASTNQTSMYLCASSLGVAGANVLTFGAGSRLTVL.

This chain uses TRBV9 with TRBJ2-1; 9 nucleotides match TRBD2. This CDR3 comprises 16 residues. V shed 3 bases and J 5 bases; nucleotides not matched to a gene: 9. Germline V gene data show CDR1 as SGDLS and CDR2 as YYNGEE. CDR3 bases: TGTGCCAGCAGCGCTGCGGGGGGGATTGTCAACAATGAGCAGTTCTTC. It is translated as CASSAAGGIVNNEQFF.

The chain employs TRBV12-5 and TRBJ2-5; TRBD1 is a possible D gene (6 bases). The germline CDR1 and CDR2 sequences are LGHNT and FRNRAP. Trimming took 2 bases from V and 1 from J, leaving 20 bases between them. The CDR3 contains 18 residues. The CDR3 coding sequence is TGTGCTAGTGGTTTGCGAGCAGGGGTCGAGAGAGCCCAAGAGACCCAGTACTTC. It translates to CASGLRAGVERAQETQYF.

Here the CDR3 DNA reads TGTGCCAGCAGCTTACGGACTAGCGGGAGTTCCGAGCAGTACTTC. Translating it yields CASSLRTSGSSEQYF. The V call is TRBV5-6, the J call TRBJ2-7; TRBD2 aligns across 13 bases. This CDR3 is 15 amino acids long. Trimming cost V 2 bases and J 6 bases; bases outside gene matches: 5. From germline, CDR1 is SGHDT and CDR2 YYEEEE.

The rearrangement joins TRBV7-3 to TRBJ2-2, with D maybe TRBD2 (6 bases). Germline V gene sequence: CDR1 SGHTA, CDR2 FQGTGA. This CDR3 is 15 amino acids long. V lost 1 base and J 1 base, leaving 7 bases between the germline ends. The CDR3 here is CASSLNGGNTGELFF. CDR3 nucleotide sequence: TGTGCCAGCAGCTTAAACGGGGGGAACACCGGGGAGCTGTTTTTT.

The DNA of the CDR3 is TGTGCCTGGAGTGCTGGGACAGGGAATCACGAGCAGTACTTC. It codes for CAWSAGTGNHEQYF. This chain joins TRBV30 and TRBJ2-7, with TRBD1 identical over 9 bases. Germline lookup yields CDR1 GTSNPN and CDR2 SVGIG (reference sequence). This CDR3 comprises 14 residues. V dropped 1 base and J dropped 5; count of bases not matched to a gene: 6.

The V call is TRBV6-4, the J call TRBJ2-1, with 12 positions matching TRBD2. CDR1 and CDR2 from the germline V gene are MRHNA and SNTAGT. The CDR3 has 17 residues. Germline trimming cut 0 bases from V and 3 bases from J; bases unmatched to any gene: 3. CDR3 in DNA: TGTGCCAGCAGTGACTCCGGACTAGCGGGAAACTACAATGAGCAGTTCTTC. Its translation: CASSDSGLAGNYNEQFF.

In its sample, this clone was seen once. The CDR3 loop is CASSSGTNPYEQYF. The CDR3 DNA reads TGTGCCAGCTCTTCCGGGACTAACCCCTACGAGCAGTACTTC. The chain is built from TRBV9 and TRBJ2-7, with 7 bases fitting TRBD2. There are 14 residues in the CDR3. The V and J ends lost 7 bases and 2 bases, in that order; junction bases with no gene match: 9. Germline CDR1 reads SGDLS; CDR2 reads YYNGEE.

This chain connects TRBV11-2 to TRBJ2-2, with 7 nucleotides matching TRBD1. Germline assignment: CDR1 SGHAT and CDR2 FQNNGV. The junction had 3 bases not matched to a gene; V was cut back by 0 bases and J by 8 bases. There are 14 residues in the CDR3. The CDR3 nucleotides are TGTGCCAGCAGCTTAGAACAGGGGATAGGGGAGCTGTTTTTT. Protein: CASSLEQGIGELFF.

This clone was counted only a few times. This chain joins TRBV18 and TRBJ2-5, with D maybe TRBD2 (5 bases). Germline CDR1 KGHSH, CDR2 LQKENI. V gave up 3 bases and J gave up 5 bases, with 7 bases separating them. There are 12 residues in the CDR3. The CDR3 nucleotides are TGTGCCAGCTCACCCCCGGGGGAGACCCAGTACTTC. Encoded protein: CASSPPGETQYF.

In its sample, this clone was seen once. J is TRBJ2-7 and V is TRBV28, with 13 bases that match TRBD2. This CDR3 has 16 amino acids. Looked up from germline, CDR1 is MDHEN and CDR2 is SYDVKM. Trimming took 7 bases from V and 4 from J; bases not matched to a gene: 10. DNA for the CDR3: TGTGCCAGCACCGGACTAGCGGGAGCCGTTCGATACGAGCAGTACTTC. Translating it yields CASTGLAGAVRYEQYF.

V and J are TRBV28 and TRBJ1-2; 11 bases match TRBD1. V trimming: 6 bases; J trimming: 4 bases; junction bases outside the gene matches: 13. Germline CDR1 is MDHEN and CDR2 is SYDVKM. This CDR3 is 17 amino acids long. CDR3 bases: TGTGCCAGCAGCCTTCAACCCGGGACAGGGGGTATCTATGGCTACACCTTC. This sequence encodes CASSLQPGTGGIYGYTF.

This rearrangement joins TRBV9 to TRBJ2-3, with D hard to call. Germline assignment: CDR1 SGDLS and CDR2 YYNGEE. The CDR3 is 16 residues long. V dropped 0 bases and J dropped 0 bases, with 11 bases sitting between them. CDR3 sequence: CASSVGITSSTDTQYF. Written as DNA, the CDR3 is TGTGCCAGCAGCGTAGGAATCACCTCTAGCACAGATACGCAGTATTTT.

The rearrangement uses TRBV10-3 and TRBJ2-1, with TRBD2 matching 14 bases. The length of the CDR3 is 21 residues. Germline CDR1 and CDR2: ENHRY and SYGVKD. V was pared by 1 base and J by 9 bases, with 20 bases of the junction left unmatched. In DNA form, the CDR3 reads TGTGCCATCAGTGAGTGGGCAACAGGGGGCGACGGACTAGCGGGAGGCGTTGAGCAGTTCTTC. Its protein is CAISEWATGGDGLAGGVEQFF.